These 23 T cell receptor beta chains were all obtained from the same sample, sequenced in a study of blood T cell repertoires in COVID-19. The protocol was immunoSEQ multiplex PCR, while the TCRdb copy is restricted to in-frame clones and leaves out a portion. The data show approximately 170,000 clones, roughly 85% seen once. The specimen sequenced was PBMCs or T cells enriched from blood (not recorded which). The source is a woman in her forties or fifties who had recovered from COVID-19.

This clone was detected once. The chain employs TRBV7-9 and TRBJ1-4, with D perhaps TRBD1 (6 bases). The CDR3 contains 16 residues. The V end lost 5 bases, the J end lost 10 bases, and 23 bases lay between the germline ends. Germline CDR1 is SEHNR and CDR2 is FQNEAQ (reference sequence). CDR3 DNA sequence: TGTGCCAGCAGCCCCGGGGGGAGCCGGGGGCGAGGAAAACTGTTTTTT. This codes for CASSPGGSRGRGKLFF. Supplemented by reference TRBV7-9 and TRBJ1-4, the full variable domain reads DTGVSQNPRHKITKRGQNVTFRCDPISEHNRLYWYRQTLGQGPEFLTYFQNEAQLEKSRLLSDRFSAERPKGSFSTLEIQRTEQGDSAMYLCASSPGGSRGRGKLFFGSGTQLSVL.

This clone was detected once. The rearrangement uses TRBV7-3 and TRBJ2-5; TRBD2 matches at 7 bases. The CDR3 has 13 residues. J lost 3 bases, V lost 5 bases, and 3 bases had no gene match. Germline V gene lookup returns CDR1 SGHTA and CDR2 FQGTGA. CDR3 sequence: CASSPSGEETQYF. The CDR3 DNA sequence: TGTGCCAGCAGCCCCAGCGGGGAAGAGACCCAGTACTTC.

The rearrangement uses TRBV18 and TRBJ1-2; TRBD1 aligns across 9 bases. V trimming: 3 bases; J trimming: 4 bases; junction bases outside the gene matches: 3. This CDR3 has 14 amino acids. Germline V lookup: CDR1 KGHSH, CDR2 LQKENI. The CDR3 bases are TGTGCCAGCTCACCCAAGGACAGGGGCTATGGCTACACCTTC. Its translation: CASSPKDRGYGYTF.

The CDR3 here is CASSLSRQGAMDTQYF. CDR3 DNA sequence: TGTGCCAGCTCCCTGAGTCGGCAGGGGGCTATGGATACGCAGTATTTT. V and J are TRBV18 and TRBJ2-3; 8 bases are a match to TRBD1. V gave up 6 bases and J gave up 6 bases; unmatched junction bases: 14. From germline, CDR1 is KGHSH and CDR2 LQKENI. The CDR3 is 16 amino acids. Drawing the rest from reference TRBV18 and TRBJ2-3, the complete variable domain is NAGVMQNPRHLVRRRGQEARLRCSPMKGHSHVYWYRQLPEEGLKFMVYLQKENIIDESGMPKERFSAEFPKEGPSILRIQQVVRGDSAAYFCASSLSRQGAMDTQYFGPGTRLTVL.

The CDR3 reads CASSVGDLGAGNTIYF. The CDR3 DNA follows: TGTGCCAGCAGCGTAGGGGACCTGGGGGCAGGAAACACCATATATTTT. The chain combines TRBV9 with TRBJ1-3; D possibly corresponds to TRBD1 (6 bases). In germline, CDR1 is SGDLS, CDR2 YYNGEE. The CDR3 consists of 16 residues. The V end was cut by 0 bases, the J end by 4 bases, with 14 bases between. The whole variable domain, remainder taken from reference TRBV9 and TRBJ1-3, is DSGVTQTPKHLITATGQRVTLRCSPRSGDLSVYWYQQSLDQGLQFLIQYYNGEERAKGNILERFSAQQFPDLHSELNLSSLELGDSALYFCASSVGDLGAGNTIYFGEGSWLTVV.

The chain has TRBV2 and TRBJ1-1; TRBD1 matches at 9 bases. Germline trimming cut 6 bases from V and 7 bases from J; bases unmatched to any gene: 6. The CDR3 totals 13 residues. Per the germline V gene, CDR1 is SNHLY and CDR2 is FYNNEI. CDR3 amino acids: CASRPPGQGEAFF. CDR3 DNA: TGTGCCAGCAGACCCCCGGGACAGGGTGAAGCTTTCTTT.

The CDR3, as DNA: TGCGCCAGCAGCCAAGGGGACAGCCCCTATGGCTACACCTTC. Its protein is CASSQGDSPYGYTF. The chain joins TRBV4-1 to TRBJ1-2, with TRBD1 identical over 7 bases. With 1 base clipped from V and 4 bases from J, the junction kept 3 bases outside the gene matches. The CDR3 sequence is 14 residues long. CDR1 is MGHRA and CDR2 is YSYEKL in the germline V gene.

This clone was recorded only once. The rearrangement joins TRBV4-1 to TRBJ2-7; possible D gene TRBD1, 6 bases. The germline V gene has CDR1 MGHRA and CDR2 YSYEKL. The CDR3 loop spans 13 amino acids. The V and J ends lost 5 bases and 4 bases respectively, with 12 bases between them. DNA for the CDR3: TGCGCCAGCAGCTGGGGGCCTGGGTACGAGCAGTACGTC. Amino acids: CASSWGPGYEQYV.

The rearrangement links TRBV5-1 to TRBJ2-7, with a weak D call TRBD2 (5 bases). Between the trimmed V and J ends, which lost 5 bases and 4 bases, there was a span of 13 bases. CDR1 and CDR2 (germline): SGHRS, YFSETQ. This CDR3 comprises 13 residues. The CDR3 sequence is CASSSVPGYEQYV. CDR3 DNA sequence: TGCGCCAGCAGTTCGGTCCCGGGATACGAGCAGTACGTC.

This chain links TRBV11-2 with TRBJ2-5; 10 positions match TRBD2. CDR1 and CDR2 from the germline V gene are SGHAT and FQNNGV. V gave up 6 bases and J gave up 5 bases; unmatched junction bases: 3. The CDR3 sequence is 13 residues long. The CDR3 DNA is TGTGCCAGCAGAGGTAGCGGGGGGGAGACCCAGTACTTC. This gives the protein CASRGSGGETQYF.

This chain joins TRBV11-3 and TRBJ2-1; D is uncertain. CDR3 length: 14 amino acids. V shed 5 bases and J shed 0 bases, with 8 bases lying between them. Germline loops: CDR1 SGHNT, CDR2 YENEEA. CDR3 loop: CASSPLSSYNEQFF. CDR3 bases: TGTGCCAGCAGCCCCCTGAGCTCCTACAATGAGCAGTTCTTC.

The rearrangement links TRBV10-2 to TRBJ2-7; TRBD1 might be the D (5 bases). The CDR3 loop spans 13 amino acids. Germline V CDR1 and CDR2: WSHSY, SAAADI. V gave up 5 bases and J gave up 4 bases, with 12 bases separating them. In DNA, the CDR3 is TGCGCCAGCAGTCCAGGGCCACAATACGAGCAGTACGTC. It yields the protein CASSPGPQYEQYV.

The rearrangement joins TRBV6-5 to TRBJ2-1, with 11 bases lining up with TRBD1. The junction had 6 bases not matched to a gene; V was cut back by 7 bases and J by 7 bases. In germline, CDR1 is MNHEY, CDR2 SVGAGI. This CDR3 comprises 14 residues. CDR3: CASNGQGAGNEQFF. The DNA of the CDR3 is TGTGCCAGCAACGGACAGGGGGCGGGTAATGAGCAGTTCTTC.

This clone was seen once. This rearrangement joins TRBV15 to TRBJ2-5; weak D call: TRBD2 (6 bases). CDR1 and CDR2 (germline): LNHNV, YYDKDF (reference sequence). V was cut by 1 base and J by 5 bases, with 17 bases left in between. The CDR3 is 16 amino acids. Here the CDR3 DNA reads TGTGCCACCAGCAGAGGTCATGGCGGGGTCAGGGAGACCCAGTACTTC. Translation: CATSRGHGGVRETQYF.

The CDR3 sequence: CASSRVTTEQFF. In DNA, the CDR3 is TGTGCCAGTAGTCGTGTGACTACCGAGCAGTTCTTC. J is TRBJ2-1 and V is TRBV19, with D possibly being TRBD2 (5 bases). V gave up 5 bases and J gave up 10 bases, with 12 bases separating them. The germline CDR1 and CDR2 sequences are LNHDA and SQIVND (reference sequence). The CDR3 extends over 12 amino acids.

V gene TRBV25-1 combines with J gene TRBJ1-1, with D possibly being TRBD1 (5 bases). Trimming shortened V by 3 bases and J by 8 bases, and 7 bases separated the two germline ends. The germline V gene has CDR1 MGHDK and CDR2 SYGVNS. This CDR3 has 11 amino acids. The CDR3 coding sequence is TGTGCCAGCAGTGACTACAGGGAAGCTTTCTTT. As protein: CASSDYREAFF.

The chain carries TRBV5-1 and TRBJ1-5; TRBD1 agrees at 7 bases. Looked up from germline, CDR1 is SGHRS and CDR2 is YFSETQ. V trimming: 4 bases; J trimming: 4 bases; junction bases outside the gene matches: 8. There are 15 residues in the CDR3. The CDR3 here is CASSPGTAVNQPQHF. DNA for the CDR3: TGCGCCAGCAGCCCCGGGACAGCTGTGAATCAGCCCCAGCATTTT.

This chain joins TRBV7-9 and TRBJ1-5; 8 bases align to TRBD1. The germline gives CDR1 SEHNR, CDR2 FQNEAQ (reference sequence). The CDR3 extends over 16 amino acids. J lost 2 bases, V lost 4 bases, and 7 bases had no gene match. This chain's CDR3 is CASSYQGAVGNQPQHF. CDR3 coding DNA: TGTGCCAGCAGCTATCAGGGGGCTGTTGGCAATCAGCCCCAGCATTTT.

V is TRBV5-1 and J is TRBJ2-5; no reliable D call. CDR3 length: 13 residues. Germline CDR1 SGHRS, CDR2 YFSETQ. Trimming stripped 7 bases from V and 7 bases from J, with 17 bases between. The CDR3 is CASRHFAPGTQYF. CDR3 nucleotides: TGCGCCAGCCGACACTTCGCTCCCGGGACCCAGTACTTC.

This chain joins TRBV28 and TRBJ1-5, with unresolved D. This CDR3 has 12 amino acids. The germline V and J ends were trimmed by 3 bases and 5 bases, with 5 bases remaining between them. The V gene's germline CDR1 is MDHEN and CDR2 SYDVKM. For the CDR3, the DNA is TGTGCCAGCAGTTTTGCGGATCAGCCCCAGCATTTT. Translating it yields CASSFADQPQHF.

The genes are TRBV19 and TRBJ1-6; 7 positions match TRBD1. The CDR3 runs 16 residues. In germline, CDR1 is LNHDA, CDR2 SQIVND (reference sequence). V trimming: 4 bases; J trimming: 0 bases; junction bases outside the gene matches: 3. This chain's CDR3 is CASSTTGSSYNSPLHF. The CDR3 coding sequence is TGTGCCAGTAGTACGACAGGGAGCTCCTATAATTCACCCCTCCACTTT.

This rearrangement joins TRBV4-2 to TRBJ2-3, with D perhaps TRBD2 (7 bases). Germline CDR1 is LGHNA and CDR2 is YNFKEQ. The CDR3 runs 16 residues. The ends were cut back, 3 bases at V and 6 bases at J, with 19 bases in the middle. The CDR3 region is CASSQGGGNEDDTQYF. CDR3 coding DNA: TGTGCCAGCAGCCAGGGGGGGGGCAACGAAGATGATACGCAGTATTTT.

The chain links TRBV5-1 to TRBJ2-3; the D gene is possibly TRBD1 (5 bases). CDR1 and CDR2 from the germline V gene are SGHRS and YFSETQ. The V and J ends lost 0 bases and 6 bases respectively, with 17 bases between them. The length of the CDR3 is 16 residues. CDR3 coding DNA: TGCGCCAGCAGCTTGGAGAGCCAGGGAAGGGTCGATACGCAGTATTTT. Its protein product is CASSLESQGRVDTQYF.